The rows below give T cell receptor beta chains drawn from one sample of a study of cytomegalovirus exposure and HLA in healthy donors. Here immunoSEQ multiplex PCR was the method, and the copy in TCRdb shows in-frame clones only, minus some. The sample holds 180,000 or so clones, roughly 81% seen once. Sequenced input: PBMCs. The receptors come from a woman aged 18-30 years in good health and CMV-seropositive. CDR3s include the opening cysteine and the closing phenylalanine or tryptophan. Fields, in order: clone size, V gene, D gene, J gene, CDR3 DNA, CDR3 protein. The D gene is left open where the match is weak. A row's size may be missing; if present it is once, few, many or a size class.

clone_size: NA; v_call: TRBV1; d_call: NA; j_call: TRBJ2-1; cdr3_nt: TGCACCAGCAGCCAAGTGGCTAGCGGGGGGTTTGACTACAATGAGCAGTTCTTC; cdr3_aa: CTSSQVASGGFDYNEQFF
clone_size: NA; v_call: TRBV4-1; d_call: NA; j_call: TRBJ2-5; cdr3_nt: TGCGCCAGCAGCCGAGGGGGAGAGACCCAGTACTTC; cdr3_aa: CASSRGGETQYF
clone_size: NA; v_call: TRBV19; d_call: NA; j_call: TRBJ1-1; cdr3_nt: TGTGCCAGCCGACCCAGGGGAGTCACTGAAGCTTTCTTT; cdr3_aa: CASRPRGVTEAFF
clone_size: NA; v_call: TRBV6-1; d_call: NA; j_call: TRBJ1-1; cdr3_nt: TGTGCCAGCAGTGTACAGGTCAGCACTGAAGCTTTCTTT; cdr3_aa: CASSVQVSTEAFF
clone_size: NA; v_call: TRBV9; d_call: NA; j_call: TRBJ1-1; cdr3_nt: TGTGCCAGCAGCGTAGGTTCCGGCGTCCCCGGGGCTTTCTTT; cdr3_aa: CASSVGSGVPGAFF
clone_size: NA; v_call: TRBV11-2; d_call: NA; j_call: TRBJ2-7; cdr3_nt: TGTGCCAGCAGCAAGCCGGGACTTTCTTCCGAGCAGTACTTC; cdr3_aa: CASSKPGLSSEQYF
clone_size: NA; v_call: TRBV18; d_call: NA; j_call: TRBJ2-2; cdr3_nt: TGTGCCAGCTCACCTTCAGCAGGGTCTCTGAACACCGGGGAGCTGTTTTTT; cdr3_aa: CASSPSAGSLNTGELFF
clone_size: NA; v_call: TRBV6-5; d_call: NA; j_call: TRBJ2-3; cdr3_nt: TGTGCCAGCGGCGGGCGCACAGATACGCAGTATTTT; cdr3_aa: CASGGRTDTQYF
clone_size: once; v_call: TRBV27; d_call: NA; j_call: TRBJ2-7; cdr3_nt: TGTGCCAGCAGACCCGGACACTCCTACGAGCAGTACTTC; cdr3_aa: CASRPGHSYEQYF
clone_size: NA; v_call: TRBV5-1; d_call: TRBD1; j_call: TRBJ2-1; cdr3_nt: TGCGCCAGCAGCTCCGACAGGGCCTCCTACAATGAGCAGTTCTTC; cdr3_aa: CASSSDRASYNEQFF
clone_size: NA; v_call: TRBV27; d_call: TRBD1; j_call: TRBJ2-7; cdr3_nt: TGTGCCAGCAGTTTAGGGGACAGTCACGAGCAGTACTTC; cdr3_aa: CASSLGDSHEQYF
clone_size: once; v_call: TRBV16; d_call: TRBD1; j_call: TRBJ2-4; cdr3_nt: TGTGCCAGCAGCCCCGGACAGGGAGCCAAAAACATTCAGTACTTC; cdr3_aa: CASSPGQGAKNIQYF